This T cell receptor beta chain was sequenced in a study of blood T cell repertoires in COVID-19. Study-wide background: In each case, the material was cDNA or gDNA derived from T cells, B-cell-depleted T cells, or PBMCs.

The germline V gene has CDR1 MNHEY and CDR2 SVGEGT. This CDR3 is built from 14 residues. The junction had 12 bases not matched to a gene; V was cut back by 4 bases and J by 12 bases. As handled by the study authors: Reference gene primer amplification yielded estimated nucleated cell counts. Clones were sequenced by immunoSEQ multiplex PCR, and TCRdb holds only the in-frame ones, with some missing. V, J and clone size derive from that table, while D and trimming were established from the DNA sequence. Altogether some 270,000 clones are present, about 80% being singletons, with the ten largest covering 15% to 18%.

The specimen sequenced was peripheral blood. The chain employs TRBV6-2 or TRBV6-3 and TRBJ2-3; 8 positions match TRBD2. This receptor was obtained from a person aged 65 to 79 with COVID-19, enrolled during active disease. CDR3 region: CASSLAGGEKIQYF. CDR3 bases: TGTGCCAGCAGTTTGGCCGGGGGGGAGAAGATACAGTATTTT.